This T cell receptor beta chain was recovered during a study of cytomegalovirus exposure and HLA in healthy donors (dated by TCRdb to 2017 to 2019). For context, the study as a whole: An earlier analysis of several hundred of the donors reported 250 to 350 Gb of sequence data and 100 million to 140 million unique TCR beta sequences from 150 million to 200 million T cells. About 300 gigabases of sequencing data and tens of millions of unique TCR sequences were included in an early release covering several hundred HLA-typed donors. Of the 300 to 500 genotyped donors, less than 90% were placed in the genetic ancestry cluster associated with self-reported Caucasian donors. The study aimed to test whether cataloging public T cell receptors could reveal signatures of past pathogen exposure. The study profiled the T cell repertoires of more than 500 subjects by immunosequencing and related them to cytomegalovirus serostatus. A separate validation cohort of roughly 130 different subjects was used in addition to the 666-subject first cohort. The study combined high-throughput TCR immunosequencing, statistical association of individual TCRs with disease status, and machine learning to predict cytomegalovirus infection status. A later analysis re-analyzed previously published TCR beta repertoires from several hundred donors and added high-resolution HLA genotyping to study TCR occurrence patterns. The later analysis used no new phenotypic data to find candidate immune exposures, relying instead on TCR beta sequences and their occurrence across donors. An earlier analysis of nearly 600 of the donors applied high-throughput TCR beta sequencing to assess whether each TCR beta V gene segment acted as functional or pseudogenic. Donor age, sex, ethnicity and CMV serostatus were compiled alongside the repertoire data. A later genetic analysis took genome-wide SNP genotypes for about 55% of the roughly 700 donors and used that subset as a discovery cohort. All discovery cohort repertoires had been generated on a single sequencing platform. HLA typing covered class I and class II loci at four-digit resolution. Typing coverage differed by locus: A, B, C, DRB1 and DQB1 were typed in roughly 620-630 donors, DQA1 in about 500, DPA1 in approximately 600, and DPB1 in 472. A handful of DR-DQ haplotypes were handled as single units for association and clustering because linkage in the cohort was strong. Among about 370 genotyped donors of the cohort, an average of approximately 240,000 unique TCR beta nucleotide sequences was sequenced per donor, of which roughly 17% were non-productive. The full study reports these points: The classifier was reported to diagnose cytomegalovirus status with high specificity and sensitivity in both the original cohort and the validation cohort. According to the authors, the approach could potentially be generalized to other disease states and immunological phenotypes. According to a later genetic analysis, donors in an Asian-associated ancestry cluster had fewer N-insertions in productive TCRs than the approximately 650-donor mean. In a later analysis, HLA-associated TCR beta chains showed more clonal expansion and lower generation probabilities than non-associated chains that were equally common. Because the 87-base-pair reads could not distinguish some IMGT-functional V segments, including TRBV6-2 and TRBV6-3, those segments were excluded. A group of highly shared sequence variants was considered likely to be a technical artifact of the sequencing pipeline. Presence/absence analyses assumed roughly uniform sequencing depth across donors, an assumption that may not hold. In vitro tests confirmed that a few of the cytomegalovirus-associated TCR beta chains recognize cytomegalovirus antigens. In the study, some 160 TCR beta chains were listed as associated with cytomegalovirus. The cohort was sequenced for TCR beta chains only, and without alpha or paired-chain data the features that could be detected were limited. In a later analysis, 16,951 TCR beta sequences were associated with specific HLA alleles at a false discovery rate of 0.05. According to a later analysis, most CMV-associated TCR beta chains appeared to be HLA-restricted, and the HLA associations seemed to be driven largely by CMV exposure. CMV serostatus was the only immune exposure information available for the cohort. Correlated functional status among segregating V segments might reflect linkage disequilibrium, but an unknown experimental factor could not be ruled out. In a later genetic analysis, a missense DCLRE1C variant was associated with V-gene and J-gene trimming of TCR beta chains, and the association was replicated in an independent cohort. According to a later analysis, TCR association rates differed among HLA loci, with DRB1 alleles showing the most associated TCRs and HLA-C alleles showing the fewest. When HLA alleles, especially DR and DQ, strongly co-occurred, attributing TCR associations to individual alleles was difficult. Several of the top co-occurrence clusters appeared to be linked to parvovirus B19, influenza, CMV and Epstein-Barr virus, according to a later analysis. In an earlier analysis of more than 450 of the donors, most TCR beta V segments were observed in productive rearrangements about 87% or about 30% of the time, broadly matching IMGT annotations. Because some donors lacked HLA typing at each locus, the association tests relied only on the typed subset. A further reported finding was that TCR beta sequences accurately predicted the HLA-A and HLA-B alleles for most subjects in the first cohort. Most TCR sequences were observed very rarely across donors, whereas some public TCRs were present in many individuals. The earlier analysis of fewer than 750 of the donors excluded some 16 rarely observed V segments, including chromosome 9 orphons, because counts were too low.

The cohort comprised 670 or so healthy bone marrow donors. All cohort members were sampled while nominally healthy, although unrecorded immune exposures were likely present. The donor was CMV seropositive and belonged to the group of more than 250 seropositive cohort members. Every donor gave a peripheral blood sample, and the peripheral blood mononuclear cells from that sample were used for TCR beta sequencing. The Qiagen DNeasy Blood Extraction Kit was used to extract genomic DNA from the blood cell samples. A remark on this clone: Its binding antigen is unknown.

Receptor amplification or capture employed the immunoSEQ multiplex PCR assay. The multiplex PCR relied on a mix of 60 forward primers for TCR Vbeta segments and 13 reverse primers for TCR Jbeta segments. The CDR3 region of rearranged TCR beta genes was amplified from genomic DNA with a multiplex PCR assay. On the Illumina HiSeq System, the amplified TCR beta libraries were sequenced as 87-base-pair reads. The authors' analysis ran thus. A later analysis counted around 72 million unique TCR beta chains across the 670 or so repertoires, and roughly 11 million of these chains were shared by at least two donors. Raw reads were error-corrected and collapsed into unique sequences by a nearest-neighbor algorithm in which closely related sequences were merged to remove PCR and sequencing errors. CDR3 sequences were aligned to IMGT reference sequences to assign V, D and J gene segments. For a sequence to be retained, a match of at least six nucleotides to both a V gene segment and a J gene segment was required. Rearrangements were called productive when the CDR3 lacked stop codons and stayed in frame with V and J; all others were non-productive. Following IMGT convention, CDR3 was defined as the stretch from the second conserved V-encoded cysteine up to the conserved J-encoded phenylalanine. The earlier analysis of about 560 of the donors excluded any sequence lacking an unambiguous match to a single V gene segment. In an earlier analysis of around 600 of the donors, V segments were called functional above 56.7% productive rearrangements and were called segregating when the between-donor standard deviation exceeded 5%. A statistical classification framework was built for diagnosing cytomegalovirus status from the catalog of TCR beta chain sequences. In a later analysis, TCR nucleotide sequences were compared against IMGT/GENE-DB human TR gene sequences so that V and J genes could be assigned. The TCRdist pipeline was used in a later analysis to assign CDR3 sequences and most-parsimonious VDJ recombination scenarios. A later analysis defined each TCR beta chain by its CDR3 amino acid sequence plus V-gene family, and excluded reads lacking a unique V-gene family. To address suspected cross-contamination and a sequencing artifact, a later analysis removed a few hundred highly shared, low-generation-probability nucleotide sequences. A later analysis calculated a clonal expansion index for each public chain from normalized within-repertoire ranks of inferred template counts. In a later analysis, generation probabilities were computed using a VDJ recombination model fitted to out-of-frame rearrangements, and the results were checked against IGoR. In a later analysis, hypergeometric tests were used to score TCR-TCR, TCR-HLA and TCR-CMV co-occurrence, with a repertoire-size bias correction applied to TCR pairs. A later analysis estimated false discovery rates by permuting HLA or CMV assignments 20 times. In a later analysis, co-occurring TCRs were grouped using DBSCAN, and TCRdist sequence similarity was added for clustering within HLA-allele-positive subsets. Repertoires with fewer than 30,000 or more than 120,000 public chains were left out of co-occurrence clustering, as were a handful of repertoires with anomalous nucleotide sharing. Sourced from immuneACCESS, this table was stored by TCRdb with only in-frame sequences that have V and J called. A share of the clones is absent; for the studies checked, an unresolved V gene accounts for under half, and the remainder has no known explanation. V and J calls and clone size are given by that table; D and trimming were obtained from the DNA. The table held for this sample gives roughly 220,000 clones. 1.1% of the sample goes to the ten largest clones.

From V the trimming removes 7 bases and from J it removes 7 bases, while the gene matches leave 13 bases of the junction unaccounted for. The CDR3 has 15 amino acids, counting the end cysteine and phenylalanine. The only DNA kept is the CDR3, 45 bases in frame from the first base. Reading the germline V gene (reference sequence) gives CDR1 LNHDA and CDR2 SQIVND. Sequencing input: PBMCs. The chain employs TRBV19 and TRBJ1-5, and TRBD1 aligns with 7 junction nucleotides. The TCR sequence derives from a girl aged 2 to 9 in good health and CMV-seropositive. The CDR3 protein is CASTPTGIEYQPQHF. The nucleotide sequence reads TGTGCCAGTACCCCGACAGGGATAGAGTACCAGCCCCAGCATTTT.